Listed below are T cell receptor beta chains from one sample, sequenced in a study of blood T cells in healthy people across ages. Each CDR3 protein is one row after TCRdb ran MiXCR on the 5' RACE reads. The sample contains about 570,000 distinct CDR3 sequences, approximately 30% of which appear only once. Source material: blood. All receptors derive from a woman aged 70-85 years in good health. The CDR3 runs from the conserved cysteine through the conserved F or W. The order of the fields is clone size, J gene, D gene, V gene, CDR3 DNA, CDR3 protein. A D gene is named only where the DNA matches it firmly. Only part of the rows carry a size: once, few, many, or a class if the clone is expanded.

clone size: -; J gene: TRBJ2-5; D gene: -; V gene: TRBV20-1; CDR3 DNA: TGCAGTGCTCTTTTGGAGACCCAGTACTTC; CDR3 protein: CSALLETQYF
clone size: many; J gene: TRBJ2-7; D gene: -; V gene: TRBV10-3; CDR3 DNA: TGTGCCATCAGTGAGACAGTTCAGTCGGGCGAGCAGTACTTC; CDR3 protein: CAISETVQSGEQYF
clone size: -; J gene: TRBJ2-2; D gene: -; V gene: TRBV9; CDR3 DNA: TGTGCCAGCAGCGTAGCTGGCAGGGGAGACACCGGGGAGCTGTTTTTT; CDR3 protein: CASSVAGRGDTGELFF
clone size: few; J gene: TRBJ2-7; D gene: -; V gene: TRBV6-2/TRBV6-3; CDR3 DNA: TGTGCCAGCAGTTACTCGGTCAGTGACCAAACCTACGAGCAGTACTTC; CDR3 protein: CASSYSVSDQTYEQYF
clone size: few; J gene: TRBJ1-1; D gene: -; V gene: TRBV12-3/TRBV12-4; CDR3 DNA: TGTGCCAGCAGTTTAAGGGCGGCCGGGTACACTGAAGCTTTCTTT; CDR3 protein: CASSLRAAGYTEAFF
clone size: -; J gene: TRBJ2-5; D gene: -; V gene: TRBV5-5; CDR3 DNA: TGTGCCAGCAGCTGGATTGGACAAGAAGAGACCCAGTACTTC; CDR3 protein: CASSWIGQEETQYF
clone size: -; J gene: TRBJ2-5; D gene: -; V gene: TRBV7-9; CDR3 DNA: TGTGCCAGCAGCTCTCTCCCTGGACTGGGGCGGGAGACCCAGTACTTC; CDR3 protein: CASSSLPGLGRETQYF
clone size: -; J gene: TRBJ2-1; D gene: TRBD2; V gene: TRBV7-2; CDR3 DNA: TGTGCCAGCAGCAACCATGGGCTAGCGGGGGGGCACAATGAGCAGTTCTTC; CDR3 protein: CASSNHGLAGGHNEQFF
clone size: few; J gene: TRBJ2-2; D gene: -; V gene: TRBV20-1; CDR3 DNA: TGCAGTGCTTCAGGGGATAGAGGCGGGGAGCTGTTTTTT; CDR3 protein: CSASGDRGGELFF
clone size: few; J gene: TRBJ2-4; D gene: -; V gene: TRBV7-2; CDR3 DNA: TGTGCCAGCAGCCACGATGCCGGGGGAACCAAAAACATTCAGTACTTC; CDR3 protein: CASSHDAGGTKNIQYF
clone size: few; J gene: TRBJ2-2; D gene: -; V gene: TRBV7-3; CDR3 DNA: TGTGCCAGCAGCTTACCCTCGAACACCGGGGAGCTGTTTTTT; CDR3 protein: CASSLPSNTGELFF
clone size: -; J gene: TRBJ2-1; D gene: TRBD2; V gene: TRBV20-1; CDR3 DNA: TGCAGTGCTCCCCGACTAGCGGGGCCTGTCGGTGAGCAGTTCTTC; CDR3 protein: CSAPRLAGPVGEQFF
clone size: -; J gene: TRBJ2-5; D gene: -; V gene: TRBV7-2; CDR3 DNA: TGTGCCAGCAGCCGTGGTGCGTTGGGTGAGACCCAGTACTTC; CDR3 protein: CASSRGALGETQYF
clone size: -; J gene: TRBJ2-2; D gene: TRBD1; V gene: TRBV6-5; CDR3 DNA: TGTGCCAGCAGCAAGGGACAGAAGACCGGGGAACTGTTTTTT; CDR3 protein: CASSKGQKTGELFF
clone size: -; J gene: TRBJ2-1; D gene: TRBD2; V gene: TRBV3-1; CDR3 DNA: TGTGCCAGCAGCCAAGATTTAGGGACTACCTGGCTCAATGAGCAGTTCTTC; CDR3 protein: CASSQDLGTTWLNEQFF
clone size: few; J gene: TRBJ1-6; D gene: TRBD1; V gene: TRBV6-1; CDR3 DNA: TGTGCCAGCAGAAGGGACAGCCGAATCTCCAATTCACCCCTCCACTTT; CDR3 protein: CASRRDSRISNSPLHF
clone size: -; J gene: TRBJ1-1; D gene: TRBD1; V gene: TRBV29-1; CDR3 DNA: TGCAGCGTTGATCGAGCCGGGACAGTGAACACTGAAGCTTTCTTT; CDR3 protein: CSVDRAGTVNTEAFF